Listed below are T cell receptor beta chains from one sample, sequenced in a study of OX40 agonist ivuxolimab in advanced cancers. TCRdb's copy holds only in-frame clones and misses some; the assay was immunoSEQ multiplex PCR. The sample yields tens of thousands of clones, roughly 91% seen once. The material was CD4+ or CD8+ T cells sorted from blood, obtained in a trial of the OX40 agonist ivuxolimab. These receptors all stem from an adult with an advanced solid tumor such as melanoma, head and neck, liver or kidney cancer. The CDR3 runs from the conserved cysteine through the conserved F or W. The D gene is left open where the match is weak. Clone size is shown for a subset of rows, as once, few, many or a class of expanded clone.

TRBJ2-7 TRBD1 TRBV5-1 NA CASSYLPTGQGISYEQYF TGCGCCAGCAGCTACTTACCTACGGGACAGGGGATCTCCTACGAGCAGTACTTC
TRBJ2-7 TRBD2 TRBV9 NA CASSASGIGEQYF TGTGCCAGCAGCGCTAGCGGGATTGGCGAGCAGTACTTC
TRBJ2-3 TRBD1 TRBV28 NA CASSRTGQGPSTDTQYF TGTGCCAGCAGTCGGACCGGACAGGGGCCAAGCACAGATACGCAGTATTTT
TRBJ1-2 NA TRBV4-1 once CASSQEPGETYGYTF TGCGCCAGCAGCCAAGAGCCGGGAGAAACTTATGGCTACACCTTC
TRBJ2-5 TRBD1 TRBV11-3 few CASTSGTVTQETQYF TGTGCCAGCACTTCCGGGACAGTGACACAAGAGACCCAGTACTTC
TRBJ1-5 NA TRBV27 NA CASSLQGINQPQHF TGTGCCAGCAGTTTACAGGGGATTAATCAGCCCCAGCATTTT
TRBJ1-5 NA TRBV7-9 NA CASSFDSQPQHF TGTGCCAGCAGCTTCGACAGTCAGCCCCAGCATTTT
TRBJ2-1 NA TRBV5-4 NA CASSLLGTITYNEQFF TGTGCCAGCAGCTTGTTAGGGACAATCACCTACAATGAGCAGTTCTTC
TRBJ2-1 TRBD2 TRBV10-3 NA CAISSSGRADYNEQFF TGTGCCATCAGTTCGAGCGGGAGGGCCGACTACAATGAGCAGTTCTTC
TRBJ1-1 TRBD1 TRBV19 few CASRQGTTEAFF TGTGCCAGTAGACAGGGGACCACTGAAGCTTTCTTT
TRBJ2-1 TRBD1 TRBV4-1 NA CASSQDGTVYNEQFF TGCGCCAGCAGCCAAGATGGGACAGTCTACAATGAGCAGTTCTTC
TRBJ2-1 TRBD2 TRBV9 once CASTGTSGNNEQFF TGTGCCAGCACCGGGACTAGCGGAAACAATGAGCAGTTCTTC
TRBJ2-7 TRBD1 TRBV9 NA CASSPRGTGFSYEQYF TGTGCCAGCAGCCCCCGTGGGACAGGGTTCTCCTACGAGCAGTACTTC
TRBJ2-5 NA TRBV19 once CASSMDYRQETQYF TGTGCCAGTAGTATGGACTATCGACAAGAGACCCAGTACTTC
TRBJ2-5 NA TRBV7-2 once CASSLETVYQETQYF TGTGCCAGCAGCTTAGAGACAGTTTACCAAGAGACCCAGTACTTC
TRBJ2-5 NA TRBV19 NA CASSISPGTQYF TGTGCCAGTAGTATTTCACCGGGGACCCAGTACTTC
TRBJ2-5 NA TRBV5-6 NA CASSLSLAETQYF TGTGCCAGCAGCTTGTCCTTAGCAGAGACCCAGTACTTC
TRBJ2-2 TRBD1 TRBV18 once CASSPVLDPDRATGELFF TGTGCCAGCTCACCGGTATTGGATCCGGACAGGGCTACCGGGGAGCTGTTTTTT
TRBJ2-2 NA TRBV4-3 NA CASSQFTGELFF TGCGCCAGCAGCCAATTCACCGGGGAGCTGTTTTTT
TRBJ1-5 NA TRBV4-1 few CASSVRVGDQPQHF TGCGCCAGCAGCGTCAGGGTCGGCGATCAGCCCCAGCATTTT
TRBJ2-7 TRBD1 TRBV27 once CASSLTGTGSREQYF TGTGCCAGCAGTTTAACCGGGACAGGGTCGCGCGAGCAGTACTTC
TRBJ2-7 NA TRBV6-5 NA CASSYSSAYEQYF TGTGCCAGCAGTTACTCGTCCGCCTACGAGCAGTACTTC
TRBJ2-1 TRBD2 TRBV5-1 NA CASRGTSGNYNEQFF TGCGCCAGCAGAGGGACTAGCGGGAACTACAATGAGCAGTTCTTC
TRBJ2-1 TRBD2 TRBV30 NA CAWSVLAGGNEQFF TGTGCCTGGAGTGTACTAGCGGGAGGGAATGAGCAGTTCTTC
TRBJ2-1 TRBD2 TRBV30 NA CAWSGFSSGSFTYNEQFF TGTGCCTGGAGTGGGTTCAGTAGCGGGAGTTTCACCTACAATGAGCAGTTCTTC
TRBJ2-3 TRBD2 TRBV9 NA CASSVAASGGTDTQYF TGTGCCAGCAGCGTAGCGGCTAGCGGGGGGACAGATACGCAGTATTTT
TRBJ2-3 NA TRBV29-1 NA CSVVDSASTDTQYF TGCAGCGTTGTCGACAGTGCTAGCACAGATACGCAGTATTTT
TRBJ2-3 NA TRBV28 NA CASNASSTDTQYF TGTGCCAGCAATGCCTCTAGCACAGATACGCAGTATTTT
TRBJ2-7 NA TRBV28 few CASSLWDHILEQYF TGTGCCAGCAGTTTATGGGACCATATTCTCGAGCAGTACTTC
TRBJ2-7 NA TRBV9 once CASSGKGGGHEQYF TGTGCCAGCAGCGGAAAGGGTGGGGGGCACGAGCAGTACTTC
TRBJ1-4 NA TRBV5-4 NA CASSLVGTDEKLFF TGTGCCAGCAGCTTGGTAGGGACGGATGAAAAACTGTTTTTT
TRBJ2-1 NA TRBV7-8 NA CASSLDRADEQFF TGTGCCAGCAGCTTAGACAGGGCGGACGAGCAGTTCTTC
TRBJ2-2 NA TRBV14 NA CASSQDEGIAATGELFF TGTGCCAGCAGCCAAGATGAGGGAATAGCGGCAACCGGGGAGCTGTTTTTT
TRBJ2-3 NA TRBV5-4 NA CASSLTSGSDTQYF TGTGCCAGCAGCTTAACCAGCGGGTCGGATACGCAGTATTTT
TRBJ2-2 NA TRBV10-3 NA CAISEPLSGVGTGELFF TGTGCCATCAGTGAGCCCCTTTCGGGAGTGGGCACCGGGGAGCTGTTTTTT
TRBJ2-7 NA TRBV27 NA CASSFNGYEQYF TGTGCCAGCAGTTTTAACGGTTACGAGCAGTACTTC
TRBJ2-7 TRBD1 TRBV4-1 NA CASRAQGDHEQYF TGCGCCAGCAGGGCGCAGGGGGACCACGAGCAGTACTTC
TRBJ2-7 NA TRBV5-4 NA CASSLAQKTYEQYF TGTGCCAGCAGCTTGGCGCAGAAGACCTACGAGCAGTACTTC
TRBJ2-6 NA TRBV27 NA CASSLLGSGANVLTF TGTGCCAGCAGTTTATTAGGCTCAGGGGCCAACGTCCTGACTTTC
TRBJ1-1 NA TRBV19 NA CASSIGISHTEAFF TGTGCCAGTAGTATTGGGATCTCACACACTGAAGCTTTCTTT
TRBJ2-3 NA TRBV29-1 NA CSEWVGTDTQYF TGCAGCGAATGGGTTGGCACAGATACGCAGTATTTT
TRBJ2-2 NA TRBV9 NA CASSASYRSLTGELFF TGTGCCAGCAGCGCCAGTTACCGAAGCCTCACCGGGGAGCTGTTTTTT
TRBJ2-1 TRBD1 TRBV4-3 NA CASSHRDRGPLRNEQFF TGCGCCAGCAGCCACCGGGACAGGGGGCCCCTTAGGAATGAGCAGTTCTTC
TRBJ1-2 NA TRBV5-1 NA CASSLNGADYTF TGCGCCAGCAGCTTGAATGGGGCTGACTACACCTTC
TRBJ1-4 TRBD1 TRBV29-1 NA CSVTGVATNEKLFF TGCAGCGTCACAGGGGTTGCAACTAATGAAAAACTGTTTTTT
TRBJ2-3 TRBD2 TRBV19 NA CASSIGPAGPGDTQYF TGTGCCAGTAGTATAGGGCCAGCGGGGCCCGGAGATACGCAGTATTTT
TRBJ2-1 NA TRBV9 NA CASSLGQPRDEQFF TGTGCCAGCAGCCTCGGACAGCCTAGGGATGAGCAGTTCTTC
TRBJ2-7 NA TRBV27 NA CASSPRGLGPYEQYF TGTGCCAGCAGTCCCCGGGGCCTTGGCCCCTACGAGCAGTACTTC
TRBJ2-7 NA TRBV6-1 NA CASSERGAAEQYF TGTGCCAGCAGTGAGAGGGGAGCCGCCGAGCAGTACTTC
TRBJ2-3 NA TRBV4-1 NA CASSQDPGVTDTQYF TGCGCCAGCAGCCAAGATCCCGGGGTCACAGATACGCAGTATTTT
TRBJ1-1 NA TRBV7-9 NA CASSGRGLNTEAFF TGTGCCAGCAGCGGGCGGGGGCTGAACACTGAAGCTTTCTTT